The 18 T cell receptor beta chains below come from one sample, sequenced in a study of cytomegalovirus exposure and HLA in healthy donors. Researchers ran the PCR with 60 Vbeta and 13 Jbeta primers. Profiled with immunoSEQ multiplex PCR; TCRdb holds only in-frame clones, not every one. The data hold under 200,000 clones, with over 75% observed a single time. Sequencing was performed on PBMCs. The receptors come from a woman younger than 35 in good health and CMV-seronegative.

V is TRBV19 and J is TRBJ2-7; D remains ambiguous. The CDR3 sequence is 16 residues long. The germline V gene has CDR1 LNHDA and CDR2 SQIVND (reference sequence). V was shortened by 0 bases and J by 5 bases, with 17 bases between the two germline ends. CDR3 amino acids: CASSIDLRNFPDEQYF. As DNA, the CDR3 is TGTGCCAGTAGTATAGATCTAAGAAACTTTCCCGACGAGCAGTACTTC. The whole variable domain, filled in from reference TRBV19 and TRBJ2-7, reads DGGITQSPKYLFRKEGQNVTLSCEQNLNHDAMYWYRQDPGQGLRLIYYSQIVNDFQKGDIAEGYSVSREKKESFPLTVTSAQKNPTAFYLCASSIDLRNFPDEQYFGPGTRLTVT.

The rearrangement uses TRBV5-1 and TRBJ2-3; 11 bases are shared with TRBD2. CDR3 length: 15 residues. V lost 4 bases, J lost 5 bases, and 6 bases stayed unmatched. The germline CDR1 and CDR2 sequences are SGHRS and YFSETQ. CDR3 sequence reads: CASSRPGLAEDTQYF. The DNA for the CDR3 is TGCGCCAGCAGCAGGCCGGGACTAGCGGAAGATACGCAGTATTTT.

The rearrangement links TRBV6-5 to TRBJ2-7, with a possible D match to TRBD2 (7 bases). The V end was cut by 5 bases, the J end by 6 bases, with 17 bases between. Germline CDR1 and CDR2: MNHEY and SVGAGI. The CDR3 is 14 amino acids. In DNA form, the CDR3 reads TGTGCCAGCAGTCCTTGGGGAGGGGGTGTCGAGCAGTACTTC. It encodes CASSPWGGGVEQYF.

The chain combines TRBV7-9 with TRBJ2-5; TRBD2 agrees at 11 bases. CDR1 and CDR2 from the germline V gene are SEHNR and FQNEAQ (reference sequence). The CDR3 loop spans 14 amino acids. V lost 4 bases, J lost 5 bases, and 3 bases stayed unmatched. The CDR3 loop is CASSSTSGEETQYF. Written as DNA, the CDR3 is TGTGCCAGCAGCTCGACTAGCGGGGAGGAGACCCAGTACTTC.

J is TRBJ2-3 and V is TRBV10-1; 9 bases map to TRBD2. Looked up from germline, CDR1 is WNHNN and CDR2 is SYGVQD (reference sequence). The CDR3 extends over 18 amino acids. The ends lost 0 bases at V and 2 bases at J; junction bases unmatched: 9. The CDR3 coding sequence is TGCGCCAGCAGTGAGTCGACTCGGGCGGGAGGGCCCACAGATACGCAGTATTTT. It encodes CASSESTRAGGPTDTQYF.

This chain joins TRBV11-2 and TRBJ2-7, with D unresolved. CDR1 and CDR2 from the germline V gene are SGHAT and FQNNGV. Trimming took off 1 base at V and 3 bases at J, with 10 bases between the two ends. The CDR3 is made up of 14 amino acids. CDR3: CASSLGPRNYEQYF. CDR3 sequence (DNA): TGTGCCAGCAGCTTAGGGCCCCGAAACTACGAGCAGTACTTC.

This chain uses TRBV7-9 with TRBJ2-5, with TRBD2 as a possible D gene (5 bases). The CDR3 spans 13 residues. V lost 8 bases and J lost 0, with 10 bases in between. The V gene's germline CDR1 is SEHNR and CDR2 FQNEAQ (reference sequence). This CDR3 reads CASRGLNQETQYF. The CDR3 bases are TGTGCCAGCCGCGGACTTAACCAAGAGACCCAGTACTTC.

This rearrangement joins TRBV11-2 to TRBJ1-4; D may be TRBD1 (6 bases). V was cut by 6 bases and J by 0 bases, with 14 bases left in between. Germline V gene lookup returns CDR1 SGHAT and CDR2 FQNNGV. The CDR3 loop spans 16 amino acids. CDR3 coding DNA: TGTGCCAGCAGTCGCGGTGAGGGGGCAACTAATGAAAAACTGTTTTTT. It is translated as CASSRGEGATNEKLFF.

CDR3 sequence reads: CASSLTPDSSNYGYTF. The CDR3, as DNA: TGCGCCAGCAGCTTAACGCCAGACTCTTCTAACTATGGCTACACCTTC. The chain carries TRBV5-1 and TRBJ1-2; D is uncertain. Germline V gives CDR1 SGHRS, CDR2 YFSETQ. V lost 2 bases, J lost 0 bases, and 14 bases lay in between. CDR3 length: 16 residues.

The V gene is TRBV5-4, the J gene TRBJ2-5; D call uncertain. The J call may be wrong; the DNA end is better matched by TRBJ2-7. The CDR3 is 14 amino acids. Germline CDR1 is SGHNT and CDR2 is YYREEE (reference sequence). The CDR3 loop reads CASSLGSPHYEQYF. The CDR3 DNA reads TGTGCCAGCAGCTTGGGGTCACCACACTACGAGCAGTACTTC.

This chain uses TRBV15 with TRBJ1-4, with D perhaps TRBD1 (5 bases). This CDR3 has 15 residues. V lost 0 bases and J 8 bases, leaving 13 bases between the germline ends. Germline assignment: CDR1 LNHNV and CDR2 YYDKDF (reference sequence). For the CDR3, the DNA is TGTGCCACCAGCAGAGATAGCACTTGGGGCGAAAAACTGTTTTTT. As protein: CATSRDSTWGEKLFF.

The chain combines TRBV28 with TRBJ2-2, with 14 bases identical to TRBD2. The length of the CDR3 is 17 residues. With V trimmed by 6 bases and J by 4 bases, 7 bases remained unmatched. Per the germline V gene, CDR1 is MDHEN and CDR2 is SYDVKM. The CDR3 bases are TGTGCCAGCAGACGACTAGCGGGGGGGCTGGGCACCGGGGAGCTGTTTTTT. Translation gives CASRRLAGGLGTGELFF.

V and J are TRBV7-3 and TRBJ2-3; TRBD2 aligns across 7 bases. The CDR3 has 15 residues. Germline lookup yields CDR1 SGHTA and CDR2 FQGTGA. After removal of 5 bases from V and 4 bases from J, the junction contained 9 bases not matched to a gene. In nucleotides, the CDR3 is TGTGCCAGCAGCAACGCGGGGCGGGAGTCAGATACGCAGTATTTT. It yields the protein CASSNAGRESDTQYF.

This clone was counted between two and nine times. This chain's CDR3 is CASSSVAGAGGYTF. The CDR3 DNA reads as TGTGCCAGCAGCTCAGTAGCAGGGGCCGGTGGCTACACCTTC. This sequence joins TRBV7-2 and TRBJ1-2; tentative D call: TRBD1 (6 bases). The CDR3 sequence is 14 residues long. The germline gives CDR1 SGHTA, CDR2 FQGNSA. V lost 4 bases to trimming and J lost 7 bases, with 16 bases between them.

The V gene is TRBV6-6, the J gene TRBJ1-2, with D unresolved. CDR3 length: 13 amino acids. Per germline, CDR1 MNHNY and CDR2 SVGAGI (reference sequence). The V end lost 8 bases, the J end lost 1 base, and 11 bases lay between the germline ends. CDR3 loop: CASSVGDNYGYTF. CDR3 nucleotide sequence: TGTGCCAGCTCCGTCGGGGATAACTATGGCTACACCTTC.

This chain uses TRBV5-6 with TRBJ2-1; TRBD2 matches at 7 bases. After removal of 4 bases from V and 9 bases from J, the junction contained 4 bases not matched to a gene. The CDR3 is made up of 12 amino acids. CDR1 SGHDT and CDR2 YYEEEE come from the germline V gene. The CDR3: CASSRTRGEQFF. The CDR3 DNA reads TGTGCCAGCAGCCGGACTAGAGGTGAGCAGTTCTTC.

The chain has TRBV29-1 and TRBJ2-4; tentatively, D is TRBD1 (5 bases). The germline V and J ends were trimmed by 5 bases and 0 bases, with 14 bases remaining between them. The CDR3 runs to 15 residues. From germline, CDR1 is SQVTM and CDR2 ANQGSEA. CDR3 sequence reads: CSVSDSPLAKNIQYF. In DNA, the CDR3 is TGCAGCGTTTCAGACAGCCCCTTAGCCAAAAACATTCAGTACTTC.

CDR3 coding DNA: TGTGCCACCACTAGAACAGGGGCCAAGTACTATGGCTACACCTTC. Translated: CATTRTGAKYYGYTF. The V and J genes are TRBV2 and TRBJ1-2, with 7 positions matching TRBD1. With V trimmed by 10 bases and J by 3 bases, 14 bases remained unmatched. The CDR3 totals 15 residues. CDR1 is SNHLY, CDR2 FYNNEI, per germline.